This record concerns one T cell receptor beta chain sequence. Its target is not known. CDR3 length equals 15 residues. The V gene end was trimmed by 2 bases and the J gene end by 7 bases; junction bases not matched to a gene: 11. Germline V CDR1 and CDR2: GTSNPN, SVGIG (reference sequence). The sample belongs to a study of shared clonotypes between healthy human individuals. Whole-study findings and limits: The study sampled only blood, and tissue repertoires likely differ.

PCR replicates performed on unsorted PBMC used around 0.3 ug DNA, around 28,000 T cell genomes. What was sequenced on ten immunoSEQ deep assay plates was unsorted PBMC DNA. Authors' analysis steps: Filtering differed because ImmunoSEQ produced junction-only sequences that carried no quality scores. The repertoire was sequenced with immunoSEQ multiplex PCR; TCRdb's copy has only in-frame clones and lacks some. V and J calls and clone size are as listed in that table; D and trimming were resolved from the DNA. The data contain around 500,000 clones, roughly four fifths of them seen just once; the ten biggest clones take up 10% to 15%.

Material for sequencing was PBMCs. The TCR was taken from a woman aged 40 to 50 in good health. Some clones in this sample may be carry-over from other donors' samples. This chain uses TRBV30 with TRBJ2-1, with 7 bases aligning to TRBD1. Here the CDR3 reads CAWSKGVQGKNEQFF. CDR3 coding DNA: TGTGCCTGGAGTAAGGGGGTACAGGGGAAGAATGAGCAGTTCTTC.